This T cell receptor (beta chain) was sequenced for a study of T-cell reconstitution after alpha-beta-depleted transplantation in children listed by TCRdb under 2016. General notes on the study: Using TCR repertoire profiling, the study followed T-cell immune reconstitution in a quantitative way in children after TCRalphabeta/CD19-depleted allogeneic hematopoietic cell transplantation.

The method was PCR. The data were produced on an Illumina HiSeq 2500. TCR library preparation used molecular barcoding, with unique molecular identifiers applied to normalize quantification of the TCRbeta repertoire. TCRdb redid the processing of the public reads, applying fastp at Q25 and MiXCR, and retained in-frame beta chains. Rows merge per CDR3 protein into single entries with the most common DNA and genes. The sample yields roughly 180,000 distinct CDR3 sequences; 11% were counted once. Roughly 13% of the sample is taken by the ten largest. The cysteine opens and the phenylalanine closes a CDR3 of 13 amino acids. Kept here is only the CDR3 DNA, which spans 39 bases and is read in frame from base 1. General study outcomes and caveats: Hyperexpanded clone frequencies declined over subsequent months; after one year, T-cell counts and TCRbeta diversity were mostly attributed to newly produced T cells. In some patients, high TCRbeta diversity at day 60 was attributed to recipient T cells and intrathymic progenitors that had survived conditioning. About two months after transplant, the apparently early recovery of alphabetaT-cell counts reportedly depended on just several hundred clones that had expanded rapidly and came from non-depleted graft cells.

Turning to this clonotype: The antigen this receptor binds is unknown. Nothing much larger sits one base from this clone, and base qualities are not available.

This specimen's treatment or condition label, interpreted: allogeneic hematopoietic cell transplantation with graft depleted of TCRalphabeta T cells and CD19 B cells. The transplant recipients were children given TCRalphabeta/CD19-depleted allogeneic hematopoietic cell grafts. The chain is made from TRBV5-2 and TRBJ1-2; the table gives TRBD1 as D, unverified against the DNA. TRBV5-2 is a recognized pseudogene. The receptor's source is a boy aged 2 to 10 with acute myeloid leukemia, due to receive a stem cell transplant. The material sequenced was PBMCs, taken before TCRalphabeta/CD19-depleted stem cell transplant. Read as DNA, the sequence is TGTGCCATGGGCCCCGGGGTACCCCCCGGCTACACCTTC. Translated, it gives CAMGPGVPPGYTF.